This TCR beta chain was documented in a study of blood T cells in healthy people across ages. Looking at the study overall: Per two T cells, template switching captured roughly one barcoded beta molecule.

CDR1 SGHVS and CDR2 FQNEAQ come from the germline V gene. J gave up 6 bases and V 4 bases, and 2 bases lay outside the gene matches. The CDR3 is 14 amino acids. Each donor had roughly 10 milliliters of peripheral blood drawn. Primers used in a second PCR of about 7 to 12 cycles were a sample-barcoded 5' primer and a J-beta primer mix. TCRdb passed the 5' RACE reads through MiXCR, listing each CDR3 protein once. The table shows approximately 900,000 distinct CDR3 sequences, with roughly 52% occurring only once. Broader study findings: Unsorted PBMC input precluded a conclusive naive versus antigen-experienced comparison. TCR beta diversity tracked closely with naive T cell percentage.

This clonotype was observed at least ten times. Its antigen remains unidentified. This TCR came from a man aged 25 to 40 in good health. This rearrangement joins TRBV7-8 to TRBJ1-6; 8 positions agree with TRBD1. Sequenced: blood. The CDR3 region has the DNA TGTGCCAGCAGCTCCGACAGGGGTAATTCACCCCTCCACTTT. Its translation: CASSSDRGNSPLHF.